This TCR beta chain is from a study of T cell repertoires in cytomegalovirus infection. One entry per CDR3 protein results from TCRdb running MiXCR on the reads. The sample contains some 920,000 distinct CDR3 sequences, 30% to 40% of which appear only once. This CDR3 comprises 16 residues. V dropped 5 bases and J dropped 4; count of bases not matched to a gene: 12. Germline-derived CDR1 and CDR2 are SEHNR and FQNEAQ (reference sequence). This clonotype occurred a few times. Its antigen is undetermined. This sample comprised cultured CD8+ T cells from PBMCs, obtained from culture after CMV antigen stimulation. This chain links TRBV7-9 with TRBJ2-7; 9 bases line up with TRBD2. The sequence derives from a human donor in good health (CMV status not recorded). Some clones in this sample may be carry-over from other donors' samples. For the CDR3, the DNA is TGTGCCAGCAGCCTCAAGAGCGGGGGGCTTATTTACGAGCAGTACTTC. It is translated as CASSLKSGGLIYEQYF.